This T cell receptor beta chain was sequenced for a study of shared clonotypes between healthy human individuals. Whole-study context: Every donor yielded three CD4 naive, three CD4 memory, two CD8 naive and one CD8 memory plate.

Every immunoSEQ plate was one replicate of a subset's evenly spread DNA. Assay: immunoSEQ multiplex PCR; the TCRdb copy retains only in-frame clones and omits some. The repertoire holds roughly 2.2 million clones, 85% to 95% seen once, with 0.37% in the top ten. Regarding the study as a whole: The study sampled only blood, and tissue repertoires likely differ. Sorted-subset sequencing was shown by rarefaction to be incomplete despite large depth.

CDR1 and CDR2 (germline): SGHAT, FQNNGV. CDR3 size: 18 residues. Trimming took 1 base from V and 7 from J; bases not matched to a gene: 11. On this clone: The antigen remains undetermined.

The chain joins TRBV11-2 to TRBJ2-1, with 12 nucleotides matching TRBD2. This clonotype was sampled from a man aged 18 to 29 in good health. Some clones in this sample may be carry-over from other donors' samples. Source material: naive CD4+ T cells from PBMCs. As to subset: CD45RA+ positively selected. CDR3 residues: CASSLGPETSGRQNEQFF. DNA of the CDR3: TGTGCCAGCAGCTTAGGACCCGAGACTAGCGGGAGACAGAATGAGCAGTTCTTC.